The 32 T cell receptor beta chains given below trace back to one sample, sequenced in a study of T cell changes during pregnancy in multiple sclerosis. Some clones are missing from TCRdb's copy, which holds only in-frame ones; the method was immunoSEQ multiplex PCR. Here the sample spans tens of thousands of clones, around nine tenths being singletons. Sequenced material: CD8+ T cells from peripheral blood mononuclear cells, taken before pregnancy. The receptors stem from a female donor with multiple sclerosis, enrolled in a pregnancy study.

The rearrangement joins TRBV5-6 to TRBJ2-5; TRBD2 matches 8 bases. The CDR3 is 17 amino acids. V was pared by 4 bases and J by 0 bases, with 11 bases of the junction left unmatched. Per germline, CDR1 SGHDT and CDR2 YYEEEE. This chain's CDR3 is CASSRLKLAANQETQYF. The CDR3 region has the DNA TGTGCCAGCAGCCGACTCAAACTAGCGGCCAACCAAGAGACCCAGTACTTC.

This chain links TRBV5-5 with TRBJ2-3, with 10 bases aligning to TRBD2. Germline trimming cut 4 bases from V and 2 bases from J; bases unmatched to any gene: 7. The CDR3 is made up of 16 amino acids. Germline CDR1 and CDR2: SGHKS and YYEKEE (reference sequence). The CDR3 reads CASSHEAGGHTDTQYF. CDR3 nucleotides: TGTGCCAGCAGCCACGAAGCGGGGGGGCACACAGATACGCAGTATTTT.

The CDR3 DNA reads as TGTGCCAGCAGCCATCGGACTAGCGGGGGCCAGGAGACCCAGTACTTC. Protein: CASSHRTSGGQETQYF. The chain combines TRBV7-9 with TRBJ2-5, with 13 bases lining up with TRBD2. V lost 5 bases to trimming and J lost 5 bases; unmatched junction nucleotides: 8. There are 16 residues in the CDR3. The germline V gene has CDR1 SEHNR and CDR2 FQNEAQ (reference sequence).

The V and J genes are TRBV7-3 and TRBJ2-5; D might be TRBD1 (5 bases). V shed 5 bases and J shed 5 bases, with 21 bases lying between them. The germline V gene has CDR1 SGHTA and CDR2 FQGTGA. The CDR3 covers 16 residues. The CDR3 nucleotides are TGTGCCAGCAGCGCGAATGGGGCAGCACCCGGGGAGACCCAGTACTTC. Its translation: CASSANGAAPGETQYF. The variable domain in full, with the rest retrieved from reference TRBV7-3 and TRBJ2-5, is GAGVSQTPSNKVTEKGKYVELRCDPISGHTALYWYRQSLGQGPEFLIYFQGTGAADDSGLPNDRFFAVRPEGSVSTLKIQRTERGDSAVYLCASSANGAAPGETQYFGPGTRLLVL.

In its sample, this clone was seen a few times. The chain uses TRBV12-5 and TRBJ1-1; 7 bases agree with TRBD1. Unmatched junction bases numbered 17, after V lost 3 bases and J lost 7 bases. The CDR3 is 17 residues long. CDR1 LGHNT and CDR2 FRNRAP come from the germline V gene. CDR3 sequence reads: CASGFLTAQGTGSEAFF. DNA of the CDR3: TGTGCTAGTGGTTTTTTGACCGCACAGGGGACGGGGAGTGAAGCTTTCTTT.

The J gene is TRBJ1-1, the V gene TRBV19; 7 bases fit TRBD1. The junction had 8 bases not matched to a gene; V was cut back by 4 bases and J by 3 bases. This CDR3 contains 15 residues. CDR1 and CDR2 (germline): LNHDA, SQIVND (reference sequence). For the CDR3, the DNA is TGTGCCAGTAGTACTACACCGACAGGGCACACTGAAGCTTTCTTT. Protein sequence: CASSTTPTGHTEAFF.

The table lists this clone with a count of one. The rearrangement links TRBV9 to TRBJ1-2; 7 positions agree with TRBD1. The CDR3 has 17 residues. J lost 3 bases, V lost 5 bases, and 16 bases had no gene match. Germline-derived CDR1 and CDR2 are SGDLS and YYNGEE. The CDR3 bases are TGTGCCAGCAGATTCGGACAGGATGATAGTGGGGACTATGGCTACACCTTC. Its translation: CASRFGQDDSGDYGYTF. Based on the CDR3 plus reference TRBV9 and TRBJ1-2, the full variable domain is DSGVTQTPKHLITATGQRVTLRCSPRSGDLSVYWYQQSLDQGLQFLIQYYNGEERAKGNILERFSAQQFPDLHSELNLSSLELGDSALYFCASRFGQDDSGDYGYTFGSGTRLTVV.

The chain has TRBV19 and TRBJ1-1, with TRBD1 matching 8 bases. Germline lookup yields CDR1 LNHDA and CDR2 SQIVND (reference sequence). The CDR3 contains 17 residues. Unmatched junction bases numbered 14, after V lost 5 bases and J lost 3 bases. The CDR3 protein is CASSLASMGQADTEAFF. The CDR3 nucleotides are TGTGCCAGTAGTTTAGCCAGTATGGGACAGGCGGACACTGAAGCTTTCTTT.

J is TRBJ2-5 and V is TRBV7-9; no definite D call. V was trimmed by 5 bases and J by 5 bases, leaving 15 bases between them. The CDR3 extends over 14 amino acids. From germline, CDR1 is SEHNR and CDR2 FQNEAQ (reference sequence). The CDR3, as DNA: TGTGCCAGCAGCCCCCGACTTAAGTATGAGACCCAGTACTTC. Translation gives CASSPRLKYETQYF.

The chain links TRBV2 to TRBJ2-3; TRBD1 agrees at 7 bases. V shed 5 bases and J 3 bases; nucleotides not matched to a gene: 14. The CDR3 length is 17 residues. The germline gives CDR1 SNHLY, CDR2 FYNNEI. DNA for the CDR3: TGTGCCAGCAGTCCCCCCACGGCCAGGGGGTGGACAGATACGCAGTATTTT. Its protein is CASSPPTARGWTDTQYF.

The chain recombines TRBV27 with TRBJ2-3; D is possibly TRBD1 (6 bases). Trimming cost V 3 bases and J 4 bases, with 14 bases left between them. This CDR3 has 15 residues. Per the germline V gene, CDR1 is MNHEY and CDR2 is SMNVEV (reference sequence). The CDR3 DNA reads as TGTGCCAGCAGTTTGCAGCCCGAGGGGGCAGATACGCAGTATTTT. This codes for CASSLQPEGADTQYF.

The rearrangement joins TRBV2 to TRBJ2-2, with 7 bases identical to TRBD1. The germline gives CDR1 SNHLY, CDR2 FYNNEI. The J segment lost 6 bases and the V segment lost 9 bases, leaving 13 bases of the junction unmatched. The CDR3 extends over 15 amino acids. The CDR3 loop is CARSKEQGVAGELFF. As DNA, the CDR3 is TGTGCCAGGAGTAAGGAGCAGGGGGTAGCCGGGGAGCTGTTTTTT. Using reference TRBV2 and TRBJ2-2 for the parts outside the CDR3, the full variable domain is EPEVTQTPSHQVTQMGQEVILRCVPISNHLYFYWYRQILGQKVEFLVSFYNNEISEKSEIFDDQFSVERPDGSNFTLKIRSTKLEDSAMYFCARSKEQGVAGELFFGEGSRLTVL.

The chain couples TRBV9 to TRBJ2-7; possible D gene TRBD1, 5 bases. With 5 bases removed from V and 7 bases from J, the gap between germline ends came to 13 bases. In germline, CDR1 is SGDLS, CDR2 YYNGEE. This CDR3 spans 12 amino acids. This CDR3 is CASRGPLGEQYF. The CDR3 bases are TGTGCCAGCAGGGGGCCTTTGGGGGAGCAGTACTTC.

The gene calls are TRBV6-6 and TRBJ2-1; 10 bases map to TRBD1. Per the germline V gene, CDR1 is MNHNY and CDR2 is SVGAGI (reference sequence). Trimming cost V 6 bases and J 6 bases; bases outside gene matches: 5. The CDR3 consists of 14 residues. The DNA of the CDR3 is TGTGCCAGCAGGCCGGGACAGGGGTTCAATGAGCAGTTCTTC. Protein: CASRPGQGFNEQFF.

This clone showed up just once. The CDR3 sequence: CASSYGQAPSNYGYTF. The CDR3 nucleotides are TGTGCCAGCAGTTACGGGCAAGCCCCATCTAACTATGGCTACACCTTC. The chain combines TRBV6-6 with TRBJ1-2; D unclear. CDR1 MNHNY and CDR2 SVGAGI come from the germline V gene (reference sequence). The length of the CDR3 is 16 residues. V lost 2 bases and J 0 bases, leaving 13 bases between the germline ends.

The chain carries TRBV7-9 and TRBJ2-7, with TRBD1 as a possible D gene (5 bases). The germline gives CDR1 SEHNR, CDR2 FQNEAQ (reference sequence). V was trimmed by 8 bases and J by 5 bases, leaving 13 bases between them. The CDR3 extends over 12 amino acids. CDR3 DNA sequence: TGTGCCAGCGGTGGACAATCGGACGAGCAGTACTTC. This sequence encodes CASGGQSDEQYF. The complete variable domain, with remaining parts taken from reference TRBV7-9 and TRBJ2-7, reads DTGVSQNPRHKITKRGQNVTFRCDPISEHNRLYWYRQTLGQGPEFLTYFQNEAQLEKSRLLSDRFSAERPKGSFSTLEIQRTEQGDSAMYLCASGGQSDEQYFGPGTRLTVT.

The rearrangement uses TRBV9 and TRBJ1-1, with 10 bases lining up with TRBD1. Germline V CDR1 and CDR2: SGDLS, YYNGEE. Trimming at V came to 2 bases and at J to 10 bases, leaving 8 bases not matched to a gene. The CDR3 consists of 14 residues. CDR3 coding DNA: TGTGCCAGCAGCGTGGCCTCGACAGGGGGCTTAGCTTTCTTT. Translation gives CASSVASTGGLAFF.

The chain joins TRBV4-1 to TRBJ1-6; a possible D gene is TRBD1 (6 bases). In germline, CDR1 is MGHRA, CDR2 YSYEKL. The V end lost 1 base, the J end lost 7 bases, and 8 bases lay between the germline ends. The CDR3 has 14 residues. The CDR3 loop reads CASSQVRGNSPLHF. The CDR3 region has the DNA TGCGCCAGCAGCCAAGTCAGGGGAAATTCACCCCTCCACTTT.

The genes are TRBV30 and TRBJ2-1, with D maybe TRBD1 (6 bases). Trimming shortened V by 2 bases and J by 4 bases, and 12 bases separated the two germline ends. CDR1 is GTSNPN, CDR2 SVGIG, per germline (reference sequence). This CDR3 spans 14 amino acids. CDR3 DNA: TGTGCCTGGAGTTACATAAGGGGGTACAATGAGCAGTTCTTC. It is translated as CAWSYIRGYNEQFF.

V gene TRBV9 combines with J gene TRBJ1-3, with D hard to call. Deletions cut 3 bases from V and 6 bases from J, with 19 bases between. This CDR3 is 16 amino acids long. Germline assignment: CDR1 SGDLS and CDR2 YYNGEE. The CDR3 here is CASSEPSGGRKNTIYF. The CDR3 DNA sequence: TGTGCCAGCAGCGAGCCCTCGGGAGGGCGAAAAAACACCATATATTTT.

The chain uses TRBV9 and TRBJ2-3; 7 nucleotides align to TRBD2. Germline CDR1 SGDLS, CDR2 YYNGEE. Germline trimming cut 4 bases from V and 3 bases from J; bases unmatched to any gene: 8. The CDR3 loop spans 15 amino acids. DNA for the CDR3: TGTGCCAGCAGCCCCAGCGGGGCGGGGACAGATACGCAGTATTTT. Its translation is CASSPSGAGTDTQYF.

Remarks on this clone: This sequence may be a read error, since a much larger clone differs from it by one base. The gene calls are TRBV10-3 and TRBJ1-5; a possible D gene is TRBD1 (5 bases). Germline CDR1 is ENHRY and CDR2 is SYGVKD. The V and J ends lost 9 bases and 0 bases respectively, with 12 bases between them. The CDR3 runs to 14 residues. This CDR3 is CAIGIGDSNQPQHF. The CDR3 nucleotides are TGTGCCATAGGGATAGGGGATAGCAATCAGCCCCAGCATTTT.

This chain uses TRBV10-3 with TRBJ1-1; D perhaps matches TRBD1 (6 bases). Between the trimmed V and J ends, which lost 10 bases and 5 bases, there was a span of 17 bases. Germline V lookup: CDR1 ENHRY, CDR2 SYGVKD. The CDR3 is 13 amino acids. The chain's CDR3 is CATTTGSGTEAFF. In nucleotides, the CDR3 is TGTGCCACCACCACAGGGTCAGGGACTGAAGCTTTCTTT.

This clone was counted a few times. The J gene is TRBJ1-1, the V gene TRBV5-1; no reliable D call. The CDR3 is made up of 12 amino acids. Looked up from germline, CDR1 is SGHRS and CDR2 is YFSETQ. Trimming removed 0 bases at V and 11 bases at J, with 11 bases between. In DNA form, the CDR3 reads TGCGCCAGCAGCTTGGGAGGGAGCGGGGCTTTCTTT. Amino acid sequence: CASSLGGSGAFF.

CDR3 protein: CATSGTIPETFYEQYF. DNA of the CDR3: TGTGCCACCAGCGGTACAATCCCAGAGACTTTCTACGAGCAGTACTTC. The chain couples TRBV15 to TRBJ2-7, with D unresolved. This CDR3 has 16 residues. The germline V gene has CDR1 LNHNV and CDR2 YYDKDF (reference sequence). Trimming removed 5 bases at V and 3 bases at J, with 20 bases between.

The chain carries TRBV5-1 and TRBJ2-1, with 14 positions matching TRBD2. CDR1 and CDR2 from the germline V gene are SGHRS and YFSETQ. Losses at the gene ends were 5 bases for V and 7 bases for J; bases not matched to a gene: 2. The CDR3 is 14 amino acids. The CDR3 sequence: CASRTSGGGNEQFF. CDR3 nucleotides: TGCGCCAGCAGGACTAGCGGGGGGGGGAATGAGCAGTTCTTC.

This rearrangement joins TRBV21-1 to TRBJ1-1; the D call in the table, TRBD1, was not verified against the DNA. TRBV21-1 is flagged as a pseudogene. The CDR3 consists of 14 residues. For the CDR3, the DNA is TGTGCCAGCAGCAATTGGGACAGGAACACTGAAGCTTTCTTT. Protein: CASSNWDRNTEAFF.

V is TRBV7-9 and J is TRBJ2-7, with 7 bases matching TRBD1. The trim removed 7 bases at V and 2 bases at J, leaving 11 bases unmatched. The CDR3 is 15 amino acids. From germline, CDR1 is SEHNR and CDR2 FQNEAQ (reference sequence). The CDR3 here is CASTAGQVLTYEQYF. Written as DNA, the CDR3 is TGTGCCAGCACCGCCGGACAGGTATTAACCTACGAGCAGTACTTC.

V usage is TRBV9 and J usage is TRBJ2-3, with no clear D. The CDR3 has 13 residues. Germline loops: CDR1 SGDLS, CDR2 YYNGEE. The ends were cut back, 0 bases at V and 4 bases at J, with 6 bases in the middle. DNA of the CDR3: TGTGCCAGCAGCGTAGGAGGAGCAGATACGCAGTATTTT. Protein sequence: CASSVGGADTQYF.

This clone was seen a single time. This chain joins TRBV27 and TRBJ1-6; D is unresolved. Germline V gene sequence: CDR1 MNHEY, CDR2 SMNVEV (reference sequence). This CDR3 is built from 17 residues. The V and J ends lost 3 bases and 5 bases respectively, with 17 bases between them. As DNA, the CDR3 is TGTGCCAGCAGTTTGACGACACCCACCTGGGATAATTCACCCCTCCACTTT. Translation gives CASSLTTPTWDNSPLHF.

This chain links TRBV7-7 with TRBJ2-2; 8 bases agree with TRBD1. The J segment lost 2 bases and the V segment lost 10 bases, leaving 3 bases of the junction unmatched. The CDR3 consists of 13 residues. Germline CDR1 SSHAT, CDR2 FNYEAQ (reference sequence). The CDR3 DNA sequence: TGTGCCATAGACAGGGGAAACACCGGGGAGCTGTTTTTT. Its translation is CAIDRGNTGELFF.

The V call is TRBV19, the J call TRBJ2-3; weak D call: TRBD2 (5 bases). Germline values: CDR1 LNHDA, CDR2 SQIVND (reference sequence). This CDR3 has 14 residues. V dropped 6 bases and J dropped 5 bases, with 15 bases sitting between them. CDR3 bases: TGTGCCAGTAGGGACTTCGAACGGGAAGATACGCAGTATTTT. Encoded protein: CASRDFEREDTQYF.